This entry lists 24 T cell receptor beta chains sequenced from one sample in a study of beta chain features in type 1 diabetes. Their target antigens are unknown. Of the isolated RNA, all was reverse transcribed, and so the sequenced material was expressed TCRB transcripts. This table comes from immunoSEQ multiplex PCR, and its TCRdb copy is limited to in-frame clones, with some not included. The sample shows some 150,000 clones, roughly 10% of them seen only once. Study results and caveats: For Type 1 diabetes patients, all four CD4+ subsets carried TCRB CDR3s that were moderately but significantly shorter.

Sequencing used central memory CD4+ T cells from blood. The receptors were gathered from a woman between 25 and 40 years old with type 1 diabetes.

The V gene is TRBV10-3, the J gene TRBJ1-3, with a weak D call TRBD1 (5 bases). The germline V gene encodes CDR1 ENHRY and CDR2 SYGVKD. The CDR3 is 12 amino acids. V lost 7 bases and J lost 1, with 5 bases in between. The CDR3 region is CAIKGSGNTIYF. CDR3 nucleotide sequence: TGTGCCATCAAGGGGTCTGGAAACACCATATATTTT.

The chain uses TRBV7-9 and TRBJ1-2; 8 bases are shared with TRBD1. With 4 bases clipped from V and 2 bases from J, the junction kept 6 bases outside the gene matches. This CDR3 has 15 residues. The V gene's germline CDR1 is SEHNR and CDR2 FQNEAQ (reference sequence). The CDR3 nucleotides are TGTGCCAGCAGCTCCCCAGGGGGCCAGAACTATGGCTACACCTTC. Residues: CASSSPGGQNYGYTF. The full variable domain, rest sourced from reference TRBV7-9 and TRBJ1-2, is DTGVSQNPRHKITKRGQNVTFRCDPISEHNRLYWYRQTLGQGPEFLTYFQNEAQLEKSRLLSDRFSAERPKGSFSTLEIQRTEQGDSAMYLCASSSPGGQNYGYTFGSGTRLTVV.

This clone was recorded a few times. The chain is built from TRBV11-2 and TRBJ2-3, with TRBD2 matching over 10 bases. Germline V lookup: CDR1 SGHAT, CDR2 FQNNGV. The CDR3 contains 16 residues. Germline trimming cut 3 bases from V and 2 bases from J; bases unmatched to any gene: 5. CDR3 nucleotide sequence: TGTGCCAGCAGCTTGCGGACTAGCGGATACACAGATACGCAGTATTTT. This encodes CASSLRTSGYTDTQYF. Filled out from reference TRBV11-2 and TRBJ2-3, the complete variable domain reads EAGVAQSPRYKIIEKRQSVAFWCNPISGHATLYWYQQILGQGPKLLIQFQNNGVVDDSQLPKDRFSAERLKGVDSTLKIQPAKLEDSAVYLCASSLRTSGYTDTQYFGPGTRLTVL.

The chain links TRBV2 to TRBJ1-2, with TRBD1 identical over 10 bases. J was trimmed by 2 bases and V by 4 bases; bases with no gene match: 4. The germline V gene encodes CDR1 SNHLY and CDR2 FYNNEI. This CDR3 contains 15 residues. The chain's CDR3 is CASSVPGQGNYGYTF. The CDR3, as DNA: TGTGCCAGCAGTGTCCCGGGACAGGGGAACTATGGCTACACCTTC.

This clone was counted only a few times. The chain combines TRBV13 with TRBJ2-1, with 11 bases lining up with TRBD2. The V segment lost 5 bases and the J segment 7 bases; nucleotides outside the gene matches: 7. CDR1 is PRHDT, CDR2 FYEKMQ, per germline (reference sequence). The length of the CDR3 is 15 residues. CDR3 loop: CASSPPSGRFNEQFF. The CDR3 DNA is TGTGCCAGCAGCCCCCCTAGCGGGAGGTTTAATGAGCAGTTCTTC.

J is TRBJ1-2 and V is TRBV27; D is unresolved. Germline V gene lookup returns CDR1 MNHEY and CDR2 SMNVEV (reference sequence). The V and J ends lost 5 bases and 1 base respectively, with 14 bases between them. There are 15 residues in the CDR3. CDR3 nucleotides: TGTGCCAGCAGTCCCTTCGGCAGAGGTAACTATGGCTACACCTTC. Translating gives CASSPFGRGNYGYTF.

The J gene is TRBJ2-1, the V gene TRBV28; D is perhaps TRBD2 (6 bases). This CDR3 spans 16 amino acids. V lost 6 bases, J lost 0 bases, and 15 bases lay in between. Germline lookup yields CDR1 MDHEN and CDR2 SYDVKM. CDR3 nucleotide sequence: TGTGCCAGCAGACCCAGCGGGCACGTCTCCTACAATGAGCAGTTCTTC. It codes for CASRPSGHVSYNEQFF.

The rearrangement joins TRBV25-1 to TRBJ1-4; unclear D gene. With 5 bases removed from V and 3 bases from J, the gap between germline ends came to 7 bases. The germline V gene encodes CDR1 MGHDK and CDR2 SYGVNS. The CDR3 has 13 residues. The CDR3 coding sequence is TGTGCCAGCAGTCCTTCCTCTAATGAAAAACTGTTTTTT. Translated, it gives CASSPSSNEKLFF.

This clone has only a few counts. The chain recombines TRBV20-1 with TRBJ2-1; D perhaps matches TRBD2 (5 bases). CDR1 is DFQATT, CDR2 SNEGSKA, per germline (reference sequence). V was cut by 1 base and J by 8 bases, with 6 bases left in between. The CDR3 covers 11 residues. The CDR3: CSARAGYEQFF. The CDR3 DNA reads as TGCAGTGCTAGAGCGGGATATGAGCAGTTCTTC.

This clone was counted only a few times. The chain is built from TRBV4-1 and TRBJ1-2; 10 bases align to TRBD1. The CDR3 sequence is 15 residues long. The junction had 5 bases not matched to a gene; V was cut back by 0 bases and J by 7 bases. Germline CDR1 is MGHRA and CDR2 is YSYEKL. CDR3 bases: TGCGCCAGCAGCCAAGAGGGACAGGGGTTTGGTGGCTACACCTTC. Amino acids: CASSQEGQGFGGYTF.

This clone was counted between two and nine times. The rearrangement joins TRBV7-8 to TRBJ1-5, with D uncertain. V lost 5 bases to trimming and J lost 0 bases, with 20 bases between them. CDR3 length equals 18 residues. CDR1 and CDR2 (germline): SGHVS, FQNEAQ. The CDR3 DNA sequence: TGTGCCAGCAGCCCAGGAGGGTTCGCAGTGGCTAGCAATCAGCCCCAGCATTTT. Its translation is CASSPGGFAVASNQPQHF.

The chain is built from TRBV7-9 and TRBJ2-7; TRBD2 might be the D (5 bases). Germline V gives CDR1 SEHNR, CDR2 FQNEAQ (reference sequence). The CDR3 runs 14 residues. The V and J ends lost 5 bases and 3 bases respectively, with 14 bases between them. The CDR3 sequence: CASSATGISYEQYF. CDR3 bases: TGTGCCAGCAGCGCCACCGGGATTAGCTACGAGCAGTACTTC.

In this sample, this clone turned up a few times. The chain links TRBV2 to TRBJ1-2, with 10 bases that match TRBD1. J gave up 3 bases and V 4 bases, and 2 bases lay outside the gene matches. The length of the CDR3 is 14 residues. CDR1 is SNHLY and CDR2 is FYNNEI in the germline V gene. The CDR3 here is CASSGQGAYYGYTF. The DNA of the CDR3 is TGTGCCAGCAGTGGACAGGGGGCCTACTATGGCTACACCTTC.

This clone has a handful of counts. This chain links TRBV29-1 with TRBJ2-3; D is perhaps TRBD2 (5 bases). Germline V gene lookup returns CDR1 SQVTM and CDR2 ANQGSEA. The germline V and J ends were trimmed by 1 base and 0 bases, with 8 bases remaining between them. This CDR3 has 14 residues. The CDR3 region is CSVEGPGSTDTQYF. For the CDR3, the DNA is TGCAGCGTTGAAGGCCCGGGAAGCACAGATACGCAGTATTTT.

The chain has TRBV11-3 and TRBJ2-3; 12 bases are a match to TRBD2. The CDR3 loop spans 15 amino acids. With 4 bases clipped from V and 5 bases from J, the junction kept 4 bases outside the gene matches. Germline V lookup: CDR1 SGHNT, CDR2 YENEEA. The CDR3 coding sequence is TGTGCCAGCAGCTCGACTAGCGGGAGTTTAGATACGCAGTATTTT. As protein: CASSSTSGSLDTQYF.

The gene calls are TRBV5-4 and TRBJ2-5, with TRBD2 matching 7 bases. The J call could be wrong; TRBJ2-7 is a better fit for the DNA end. The CDR3 is 14 amino acids. Germline V gene sequence: CDR1 SGHNT, CDR2 YYREEE (reference sequence). CDR3 sequence reads: CASGSAGRAYEQYF. CDR3 nucleotides: TGTGCCAGCGGATCAGCGGGAAGGGCCTACGAGCAGTACTTC.

Remarks on this clone: Since no conserved phenylalanine or tryptophan closes the CDR3, a read error is the likely cause. The chain couples TRBV6-1 to TRBJ1-2; 9 positions agree with TRBD1. Germline trimming cut 7 bases from V and 2 bases from J; bases unmatched to any gene: 5. Looked up from germline, CDR1 is MNHNS and CDR2 is SASEGT. CDR3 length equals 14 residues. The DNA for the CDR3 is TGTGCCAGCACCAGGACAGGGGAGAACTATGGCTACACCATC. Translating gives CASTRTGENYGYTI.

The chain couples TRBV5-1 to TRBJ2-1; D ambiguous. CDR3 length equals 16 residues. V was trimmed by 0 bases and J by 0 bases, leaving 10 bases between them. Germline V lookup: CDR1 SGHRS, CDR2 YFSETQ. The CDR3 bases are TGCGCCAGCAGCTTGGGCGGCGATAGCTCCTACAATGAGCAGTTCTTC. It codes for CASSLGGDSSYNEQFF.

A few counts support this clone. This chain connects TRBV6-8 to TRBJ2-5; 7 positions match TRBD1. Germline CDR1 MNHGY, CDR2 SAAAGT. The V gene end was trimmed by 6 bases and the J gene end by 0 bases; junction bases not matched to a gene: 4. The CDR3 sequence is 14 residues long. This chain's CDR3 is CASRGQPYQETQYF. The DNA for the CDR3 is TGTGCCAGCAGGGGACAGCCTTACCAAGAGACCCAGTACTTC.

The CDR3 sequence: CSAHTGSTQYF. CDR3 in DNA: TGCAGTGCTCATACAGGGAGTACGCAGTATTTT. V and J are TRBV20-1 and TRBJ2-3; weak D call: TRBD1 (6 bases). Germline lookup yields CDR1 DFQATT and CDR2 SNEGSKA (reference sequence). Trimming took off 5 bases at V and 8 bases at J, with 11 bases between the two ends. This CDR3 has 11 residues.

The V gene is TRBV4-1, the J gene TRBJ2-3; tentatively, D is TRBD2 (5 bases). Trimming pared 0 bases from V and 9 bases from J, leaving 10 bases between. CDR1 is MGHRA and CDR2 is YSYEKL in the germline V gene. The CDR3 is 13 residues long. The CDR3 sequence is CASSQEDGGTQYF. DNA for the CDR3: TGCGCCAGCAGCCAAGAGGACGGCGGGACGCAGTATTTT.

A few counts support this clone. The V call is TRBV29-1, the J call TRBJ1-2; 10 bases are a match to TRBD1. Unmatched junction bases numbered 4, after V lost 7 bases and J lost 8 bases. Germline CDR1 is SQVTM and CDR2 is ANQGSEA. This CDR3 comprises 11 residues. The DNA for the CDR3 is TGCAGCGGTGGGACAGGGGACGGCTACACCTTC. This gives the protein CSGGTGDGYTF.

The V gene is TRBV11-2, the J gene TRBJ2-7, with D unclear. Germline CDR1 and CDR2: SGHAT and FQNNGV. The CDR3 consists of 12 residues. V was shortened by 1 base and J by 4 bases, with 5 bases between the two germline ends. CDR3 nucleotide sequence: TGTGCCAGCAGCTTAGTATCTTACGAGCAGTACTTC. Protein product: CASSLVSYEQYF.

The chain employs TRBV6-5 and TRBJ2-1; D uncertain. CDR3 length: 14 residues. Germline CDR1 is MNHEY and CDR2 is SVGAGI. V was trimmed by 6 bases and J by 1 base, leaving 10 bases between them. CDR3 in DNA: TGTGCCAGCAGGGCGGAGAAGTCCTACAATGAGCAGTTCTTC. Translation: CASRAEKSYNEQFF.